One and the same sample provided the 17 T cell receptor beta chains below, sequenced in a study of T cells in women clearing cervical HPV infection (dated by TCRdb to 2016 to 2019). The method behind the library was the immunoSEQ multiplex PCR assay. Sourced from immuneACCESS, this table was stored by TCRdb with only in-frame sequences that have V and J called. A share of the clones is absent; for the studies checked, an unresolved V gene accounts for under half, and the remainder has no known explanation. The sample table includes about 20,000 clones. More than 6% of the sample belongs to the ten largest clones. Material for sequencing was blood buffy coat. The receptors stem from a woman between 18 and 70 years old with a cervical HPV16 infection that either progressed to CIN3+ or cleared (not recorded which).

On this clone: The CDR3 end falls 3 residues outside the read, so it is completed with the germline J gene. The rearrangement uses TRBV5-4 and TRBJ2-1; the match to TRBD2 covers 7 bases. The V gene's germline CDR1 is SGHNT and CDR2 YYREEE (reference sequence). CDR3 length: 14 residues. J lost 8 bases, V lost 0 bases, and 5 bases had no gene match. CDR3 region: CASSLELANYEQFF. The sequenced part of the CDR3 DNA is TGTGCCAGCAGCTTGGAACTAGCGAACTATGAG.

As to this clone: The read ends 3 residues early relative to the CDR3; the germline J gene fills the gap. The chain couples TRBV20-1 to TRBJ2-3; the match to TRBD2 covers 9 bases. Germline CDR1 is DFQATT and CDR2 is SNEGSKA (reference sequence). The CDR3 is 15 residues long. V lost 4 bases to trimming and J lost 0 bases; unmatched junction nucleotides: 5. The sequenced part of the CDR3 DNA is TGCAGTGCTATCTCGACTAGCGGTAGCACAGATACG. This encodes CSAISTSGSTDT. The whole CDR3 reads CSAISTSGSTDTQYF.

As concerns this clone: The sequenced fragment ends 3 residues before the CDR3 boundary, so the rest is inferred from the germline J gene. J is TRBJ1-2 and V is TRBV7-2, with D unclear. Germline CDR1 reads SGHTA; CDR2 reads FQGNSA. The CDR3 is made up of 15 amino acids. CDR3 sequence: CASSLLRTSTNEYTF. The sequenced CDR3 bases are TGTGCCAGCAGCTTACTCCGGACTAGTACCAATGAA.

In regard to this clone: The CDR3 end lies 3 residues beyond the end of the read and is filled in from the germline J gene. The chain employs TRBV5-1 and TRBJ2-1, with D perhaps matching TRBD2 (6 bases). CDR3 length equals 14 residues. V lost 7 bases and J lost 5, with 16 bases in between. Germline CDR1 and CDR2: SGHRS and YFSETQ. CDR3: CASFNLAGNNEQFF. The sequenced CDR3 bases are TGCGCCAGCTTTAACCTGGCGGGGAACAATGAG. Full variable domain (missing parts from reference TRBV5-1 and TRBJ2-1): KAGVTQTPRYLIKTRGQQVTLSCSPISGHRSVSWYQQTPGQGLQFLFEYFSETQRNKGNFPGRFSGRQFSNSRSEMNVSTLELGDSALYLCASFNLAGNNEQFFGPGTRLTVL.

A note on this clone: The sequence runs out 3 residues before the end of the CDR3; the remainder is reconstructed from the germline J gene. This rearrangement joins TRBV28 to TRBJ1-5; a weak D match, TRBD1 (5 bases). CDR1 is MDHEN and CDR2 is SYDVKM in the germline V gene. The CDR3 sequence is 15 residues long. V dropped 3 bases and J dropped 6 bases, with 15 bases sitting between them. The CDR3 here is CASSFGQGFRQPQHF. The part of the CDR3 DNA that was read is TGTGCCAGCAGTTTTGGCCAGGGATTCCGTCAGCCC. Filled out from reference TRBV28 and TRBJ1-5, the complete variable domain reads DVKVTQSSRYLVKRTGEKVFLECVQDMDHENMFWYRQDPGLGLRLIYFSYDVKMKEKGDIPEGYSVSREKKERFSLILESASTNQTSMYLCASSFGQGFRQPQHFGDGTRLSIL.

Of note for this clone: The junction departs from the called germline gene at one end, perhaps through a read error. The DNA ends 3 residues before the CDR3 does, and the rest of the CDR3 is filled in from the germline J gene. The V gene is TRBV4-2, the J gene TRBJ2-3; the match to TRBD2 covers 9 bases. The CDR3 has 16 amino acids. Looked up from germline, CDR1 is LGHNA and CDR2 is YNFKEQ. Partial CDR3 DNA: TGCGCCAGCAGCCAAGGGTCTAGCGGGAACGCAGATACG. Amino acid sequence: CASSQGSSGNADT. The entire CDR3 protein is CASSQGSSGNADTQYF.

In regard to this clone: The read ends 3 residues before the CDR3 terminus; that terminus is restored from the germline J gene. The rearrangement uses TRBV19 and TRBJ2-2; D might be TRBD2 (6 bases). Trimming removed 3 bases at V and 0 bases at J, with 11 bases between. This CDR3 contains 16 residues. CDR1 LNHDA and CDR2 SQIVND come from the germline V gene (reference sequence). The part of the CDR3 DNA that was read is TGTGCCAGTAGTATGGGTAGGAGGGCGAACACCGGGGAG. It translates to CASSMGRRANTGE. The CDR3, in full, reads CASSMGRRANTGELFF. Together with reference TRBV19 and TRBJ2-2, the CDR3 gives the full variable domain: DGGITQSPKYLFRKEGQNVTLSCEQNLNHDAMYWYRQDPGQGLRLIYYSQIVNDFQKGDIAEGYSVSREKKESFPLTVTSAQKNPTAFYLCASSMGRRANTGELFFGEGSRLTVL.

Details on this clone: The DNA ends 3 residues before the CDR3 does, and the rest of the CDR3 is filled in from the germline J gene. The chain has TRBV2 and TRBJ1-4; 11 bases fit TRBD1. This CDR3 is built from 17 residues. CDR1 is SNHLY and CDR2 is FYNNEI in the germline V gene. J was trimmed by 7 bases and V by 7 bases; bases with no gene match: 14. CDR3 residues: CASTSGTGGSAGEKLFF. CDR3 DNA, as far as it was read: TGTGCCAGCACATCCGGGACAGGGGGTTCCGCAGGTGAAAAA.

In the case of this clone: The CDR3 extends 3 residues past the end of the read, so its final part is completed from the germline J gene. This chain joins TRBV9 and TRBJ2-1; the D gene is possibly TRBD1 (6 bases). The CDR3 has 14 amino acids. Germline V CDR1 and CDR2: SGDLS, YYNGEE. V was pared by 0 bases and J by 4 bases, with 8 bases between. The CDR3: CASSVGDRYNEQFF. Incomplete CDR3 DNA: TGTGCCAGCAGCGTAGGTGACAGGTACAATGAG.

Remarks on this clone: The read comes to an end 3 residues before the CDR3 does, leaving the germline J gene to fill in the end. This chain links TRBV7-8 with TRBJ2-5; D gene uncertain. Trimming shortened V by 5 bases and J by 5 bases, and 6 bases separated the two germline ends. Germline V gene data show CDR1 as SGHVS and CDR2 as FQNEAQ. There are 11 residues in the CDR3. CDR3 DNA, as far as it was read: TGTGCCAGCAGCCCTTTTGAGACC. This gives the protein CASSPFET. The full CDR3 protein reads CASSPFETQYF.

About this clone itself: The sequence runs out 3 residues before the end of the CDR3; the remainder is reconstructed from the germline J gene. This chain connects TRBV18 to TRBJ1-6; TRBD1 matches 8 bases. The CDR3 covers 15 residues. V was clipped by 1 base and J by 8 bases; unmatched bases: 4. Germline V lookup: CDR1 KGHSH, CDR2 LQKENI. CDR3 region: CASSPRTGGDSPLHF. Partial CDR3 DNA: TGTGCCAGCTCACCACGTACAGGGGGGGATTCACCC.

Points on this clone: The read gets to within 3 residues of the CDR3 end, and the germline J gene fills in the rest. This chain joins TRBV12-3 or TRBV12-4 and TRBJ2-7; 7 positions agree with TRBD2. The V segment lost 6 bases and the J segment 0 bases; nucleotides outside the gene matches: 5. CDR3 length: 14 amino acids. The CDR3 DNA, read in part, is TGTGCCAGCAGACTTAGCGGGTCCTCCTACGAG. It codes for CASRLSGSSYE. The CDR3 in full is CASRLSGSSYEQYF.

Regarding this clone: Read sequence stops 3 residues before the CDR3 end, and the germline J gene provides the missing end. V is TRBV18 and J is TRBJ1-4, with a possible D match to TRBD1 (5 bases). This CDR3 comprises 14 residues. Germline CDR1 and CDR2: KGHSH and LQKENI. The CDR3 DNA, read in part, is TGTGCCAGCTCACCACAGGGGCCCCAATCACCA. Amino acid sequence: CASSPQGPQSP. The CDR3 in its entirety is CASSPQGPQSPLFF.

With regard to this clone: The missing CDR3 end, 3 residues past where the read stops, is filled in from the germline J gene. The V call is TRBV20-1, the J call TRBJ1-4, with 9 bases lining up with TRBD1. The CDR3 loop spans 15 amino acids. From germline, CDR1 is DFQATT and CDR2 SNEGSKA (reference sequence). The CDR3 bases that were read are TGCAGTGCTAGCCCCGGGACAGGGCCGTATTCGCCA. As protein: CSASPGTGPYSP. The whole CDR3 protein reads CSASPGTGPYSPLFF.

In regard to this clone: The CDR3 goes on 3 residues after the read ends, and that part is filled in from the germline J gene. The chain has TRBV6-2 or TRBV6-3 and TRBJ2-3, with 7 nucleotides matching TRBD2. Germline CDR1 and CDR2: MNHEY and SVGEGT. The CDR3 is 14 amino acids. CDR3 bases read: TGTGCCAGCACCAAGGGAGGGGAGGGTCAGCCG. This codes for CASTKGGEGQP. The complete CDR3 sequence is CASTKGGEGQPQYF.

About this clone: The read ends 3 residues before the CDR3 terminus; that terminus is restored from the germline J gene. This chain links TRBV18 with TRBJ1-4; no reliable D call. This CDR3 is 15 amino acids long. The germline gives CDR1 KGHSH, CDR2 LQKENI. CDR3 DNA, as far as it was read: TGTGCCAGCTCACCACAGGGCTCCTATAATTCACCA. It encodes CASSPQGSYNSP. The full CDR3 is CASSPQGSYNSPLFF.

Concerning this clone itself: Coverage ceases 3 residues before the CDR3 finishes, and the germline J gene fills in the end. The V gene is TRBV10-3, the J gene TRBJ2-3; D possibly corresponds to TRBD2 (6 bases). Deletions cut 6 bases from V and 2 bases from J, with 15 bases between. Germline lookup yields CDR1 ENHRY and CDR2 SYGVKD. This CDR3 has 15 amino acids. This CDR3 is CAISNGGADTDTQYF. Incomplete CDR3 DNA: TGTGCCATCAGCAATGGAGGGGCAGACACAGATACG.